These 15 T cell receptor beta chains originate from one sample sequenced in a study of T cell repertoires in cytomegalovirus infection. TCRdb independently ran MiXCR on the reads; one entry per CDR3 protein. This table has nearly 700,000 distinct CDR3 sequences, 30% to 40% appearing once. No antigen has been identified for these receptors. Sample: cultured PBMCs, taken from culture after CMV antigen stimulation. The receptors stem from a human donor in good health (CMV status not recorded). Some clones in this sample may be carry-over from other donors' samples.

The chain is built from TRBV4-1 and TRBJ2-1; 8 positions agree with TRBD2. This CDR3 has 18 amino acids. The germline gives CDR1 MGHRA, CDR2 YSYEKL. V lost 0 bases, J lost 6 bases, and 13 bases stayed unmatched. CDR3 DNA: TGCGCCAGCAGCCAAGATCGCCTCCGAAGGACTAGCAGCAATGAGCAGTTCTTC. Encoded protein: CASSQDRLRRTSSNEQFF.

The rearrangement uses TRBV5-1 and TRBJ2-5, with 7 nucleotides matching TRBD2. CDR3 size: 14 residues. Germline V gene sequence: CDR1 SGHRS, CDR2 YFSETQ. V was pared by 4 bases and J by 3 bases, with 6 bases of the junction left unmatched. DNA of the CDR3: TGCGCCAGCAGCCCGGAGGGGAGGGAAGAGACCCAGTACTTC. This codes for CASSPEGREETQYF.

This clonotype was observed many times. The rearrangement links TRBV7-2 to TRBJ1-2; D is undetermined. The CDR3 is made up of 13 amino acids. Between the trimmed V and J ends, which lost 6 bases and 5 bases, there was a span of 13 bases. The V gene's germline CDR1 is SGHTA and CDR2 FQGNSA. The CDR3 DNA reads TGTGCCAGCAGGCGGACGGACGGTTATGGCTACACCTTC. This gives the protein CASRRTDGYGYTF.

This chain links TRBV20-1 with TRBJ2-7; possibly TRBD1 for D (5 bases). The CDR3 is 13 residues long. Germline V gene sequence: CDR1 DFQATT, CDR2 SNEGSKA (reference sequence). V lost 5 bases and J lost 1, with 12 bases in between. As DNA, the CDR3 is TGCAGTGCTGGGGTCCCAGGGTCCTACGAGCAGTACTTC. Protein: CSAGVPGSYEQYF.

This clonotype was seen more than once but under ten times. The chain uses TRBV12-3 or TRBV12-4 and TRBJ2-5; 10 bases are a match to TRBD2. Trimming took 1 base from V and 5 from J; bases not matched to a gene: 7. This CDR3 has 16 residues. DNA for the CDR3: TGTGCCAGCAGTTTAGGCTGGCTAGCGGGAGCGGAGACCCAGTACTTC. Translating gives CASSLGWLAGAETQYF.

A few counts support this clonotype. The CDR3 DNA reads as TGTGCCAGCAGCTTGGGACAGGCCTACAATGAGCAGTTCTTC. It yields the protein CASSLGQAYNEQFF. V is TRBV11-3 and J is TRBJ2-1; 8 nucleotides agree with TRBD1. The CDR3 consists of 14 residues. The V gene's germline CDR1 is SGHNT and CDR2 YENEEA. The junction had 0 bases not matched to a gene; V was cut back by 3 bases and J by 2 bases.

This clonotype came up a few times. V is TRBV7-9 and J is TRBJ1-1, with D hard to call. The CDR3 totals 14 residues. CDR1 is SEHNR and CDR2 is FQNEAQ in the germline V gene (reference sequence). V lost 1 base and J lost 3, with 9 bases in between. The CDR3 loop is CASSLEASYTEAFF. The CDR3 DNA sequence: TGTGCCAGCAGCTTAGAGGCCAGTTACACTGAAGCTTTCTTT.

V gene TRBV2 combines with J gene TRBJ2-7, with 9 bases fitting TRBD2. V gave up 4 bases and J gave up 3 bases; unmatched junction bases: 4. This CDR3 contains 14 residues. Germline CDR1 and CDR2: SNHLY and FYNNEI. The CDR3 sequence: CASSVSGRGYEQYF. The CDR3 nucleotides are TGTGCCAGCAGTGTTAGCGGGAGAGGCTACGAGCAGTACTTC.

This clonotype was seen only a few times. V is TRBV2 and J is TRBJ1-1, with D perhaps matching TRBD1 (6 bases). Trimming pared 7 bases from V and 8 bases from J, leaving 20 bases between. The V gene's germline CDR1 is SNHLY and CDR2 FYNNEI. This CDR3 has 14 residues. CDR3 in DNA: TGTGCCAGCATGGCGGGGGGATGGACAGAGGAAGCTTTCTTT. This encodes CASMAGGWTEEAFF.

This clonotype appeared a few times. The rearrangement joins TRBV28 to TRBJ1-2; D is unclear. Trimming stripped 3 bases from V and 4 bases from J, with 6 bases between. The CDR3 contains 12 residues. Germline-derived CDR1 and CDR2 are MDHEN and SYDVKM. The CDR3 DNA reads TGTGCCAGCAGTTTCGCCACCTATGGCTACACCTTC. The encoded protein is CASSFATYGYTF.

About this clonotype: Just one base apart from a much larger clone, this may be a read error. The chain has TRBV7-2 and TRBJ2-3; D uncertain. This CDR3 is built from 14 residues. Germline-derived CDR1 and CDR2 are SGHTA and FQGNSA. CDR3 nucleotide sequence: TGTGCCAGCAGCTGGTCGGGTAGCACAGATACGCTGTATTTT. Amino acids: CASSWSGSTDTLYF.

This chain connects TRBV10-3 to TRBJ2-7; D remains unclear. This CDR3 is 14 amino acids long. The germline V gene has CDR1 ENHRY and CDR2 SYGVKD. Trimming stripped 3 bases from V and 7 bases from J, with 16 bases between. The CDR3 loop is CAISDVGPAPEQYF. DNA of the CDR3: TGTGCCATCAGTGATGTCGGACCAGCCCCAGAGCAGTACTTC.

This clonotype has more than one count but fewer than ten. V is TRBV5-1 and J is TRBJ2-5, with D unresolved. Looked up from germline, CDR1 is SGHRS and CDR2 is YFSETQ. The CDR3 loop spans 13 amino acids. V lost 0 bases to trimming and J lost 6 bases, with 9 bases between them. CDR3 residues: CASSLEAVKTQYF. DNA for the CDR3: TGCGCCAGCAGCTTGGAGGCAGTAAAGACCCAGTACTTC.

This clonotype came up a few times. The rearrangement links TRBV2 to TRBJ2-1; 11 nucleotides line up with TRBD1. The V segment lost 8 bases and the J segment 10 bases; nucleotides outside the gene matches: 10. The CDR3 runs to 14 residues. Germline CDR1 is SNHLY and CDR2 is FYNNEI. In DNA, the CDR3 is TGTGCCAGCGGACAGGGGGCGCTTCGCAGGGAGCAGTTCTTC. It specifies CASGQGALRREQFF.

The chain links TRBV6-2 or TRBV6-3 to TRBJ1-6; 7 bases are a match to TRBD1. Germline lookup yields CDR1 MNHEY and CDR2 SVGEGT. V was clipped by 0 bases and J by 12 bases; unmatched bases: 8. The CDR3 contains 15 residues. CDR3 DNA sequence: TGTGCCAGCAGTTACTCGACAGGGTCTACCGAACCCCTCCACTTT. Encoded protein: CASSYSTGSTEPLHF.